These 4 T cell receptor beta chains were sequenced from one sample in a study of shared clonotypes between healthy human individuals. CD8 cells classed as naive were CD45RO-negative and positively selected for CCR7, excluding terminally differentiated effector memory CD45RA+ cells. Clones were sequenced by immunoSEQ multiplex PCR, and TCRdb holds only the in-frame ones, with some missing. The data contain about 700,000 clones, 92% of them singletons. Sequencing input: naive CD8+ T cells sorted from blood. Receptors were obtained from a man aged 25 to 45 in good health.

This chain joins TRBV29-1 and TRBJ2-1, with 13 nucleotides matching TRBD2. The CDR3 length is 13 residues. Looked up from germline, CDR1 is SQVTM and CDR2 is ANQGSEA. With 8 bases clipped from V and 9 bases from J, the junction kept 7 bases outside the gene matches. DNA of the CDR3: TGCAGCCTGAGGACTAGCGGGAGAGGTGAGCAGTTCTTC. It codes for CSLRTSGRGEQFF.

The chain links TRBV28 to TRBJ2-6; D not resolved. This CDR3 is 15 amino acids long. Trimming removed 3 bases at V and 0 bases at J, with 6 bases between. The germline CDR1 and CDR2 sequences are MDHEN and SYDVKM. The CDR3 is CASSFSHSGANVLTF. CDR3 nucleotides: TGTGCCAGCAGTTTCTCGCACTCTGGGGCCAACGTCCTGACTTTC.

The chain combines TRBV11-2 with TRBJ2-7; 9 bases match TRBD2. The germline CDR1 and CDR2 sequences are SGHAT and FQNNGV. Unmatched junction bases numbered 9, after V lost 6 bases and J lost 3 bases. CDR3 length equals 15 residues. The CDR3 sequence is CASRPAGGPGYEQYF. In DNA, the CDR3 is TGTGCCAGCAGGCCGGCGGGAGGGCCGGGCTACGAGCAGTACTTC. The full variable domain, completed using reference TRBV11-2 and TRBJ2-7, is EAGVAQSPRYKIIEKRQSVAFWCNPISGHATLYWYQQILGQGPKLLIQFQNNGVVDDSQLPKDRFSAERLKGVDSTLKIQPAKLEDSAVYLCASRPAGGPGYEQYFGPGTRLTVT.

This sequence joins TRBV29-1 and TRBJ2-7; 8 bases are shared with TRBD1. Germline V CDR1 and CDR2: SQVTM, ANQGSEA. The V and J ends lost 0 bases and 3 bases, in that order; junction bases with no gene match: 7. The CDR3 loop spans 15 amino acids. The CDR3 loop reads CSVEDGFGQGYEQYF. Here the CDR3 DNA reads TGCAGCGTTGAAGATGGCTTCGGACAGGGCTACGAGCAGTACTTC.